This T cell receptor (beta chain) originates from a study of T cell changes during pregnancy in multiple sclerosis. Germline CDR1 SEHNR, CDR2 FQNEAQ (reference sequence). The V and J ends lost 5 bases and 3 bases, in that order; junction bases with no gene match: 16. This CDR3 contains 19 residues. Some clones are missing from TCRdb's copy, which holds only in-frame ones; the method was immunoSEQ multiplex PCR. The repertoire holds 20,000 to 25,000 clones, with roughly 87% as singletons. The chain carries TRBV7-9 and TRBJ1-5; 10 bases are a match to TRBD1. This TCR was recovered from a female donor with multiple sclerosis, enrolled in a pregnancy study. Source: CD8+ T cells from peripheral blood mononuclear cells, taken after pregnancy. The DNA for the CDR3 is TGTGCCAGCAGCGCCATGGGTGGACAGGGGGAGGTTGACAATCAGCCCCAGCATTTT. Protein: CASSAMGGQGEVDNQPQHF.